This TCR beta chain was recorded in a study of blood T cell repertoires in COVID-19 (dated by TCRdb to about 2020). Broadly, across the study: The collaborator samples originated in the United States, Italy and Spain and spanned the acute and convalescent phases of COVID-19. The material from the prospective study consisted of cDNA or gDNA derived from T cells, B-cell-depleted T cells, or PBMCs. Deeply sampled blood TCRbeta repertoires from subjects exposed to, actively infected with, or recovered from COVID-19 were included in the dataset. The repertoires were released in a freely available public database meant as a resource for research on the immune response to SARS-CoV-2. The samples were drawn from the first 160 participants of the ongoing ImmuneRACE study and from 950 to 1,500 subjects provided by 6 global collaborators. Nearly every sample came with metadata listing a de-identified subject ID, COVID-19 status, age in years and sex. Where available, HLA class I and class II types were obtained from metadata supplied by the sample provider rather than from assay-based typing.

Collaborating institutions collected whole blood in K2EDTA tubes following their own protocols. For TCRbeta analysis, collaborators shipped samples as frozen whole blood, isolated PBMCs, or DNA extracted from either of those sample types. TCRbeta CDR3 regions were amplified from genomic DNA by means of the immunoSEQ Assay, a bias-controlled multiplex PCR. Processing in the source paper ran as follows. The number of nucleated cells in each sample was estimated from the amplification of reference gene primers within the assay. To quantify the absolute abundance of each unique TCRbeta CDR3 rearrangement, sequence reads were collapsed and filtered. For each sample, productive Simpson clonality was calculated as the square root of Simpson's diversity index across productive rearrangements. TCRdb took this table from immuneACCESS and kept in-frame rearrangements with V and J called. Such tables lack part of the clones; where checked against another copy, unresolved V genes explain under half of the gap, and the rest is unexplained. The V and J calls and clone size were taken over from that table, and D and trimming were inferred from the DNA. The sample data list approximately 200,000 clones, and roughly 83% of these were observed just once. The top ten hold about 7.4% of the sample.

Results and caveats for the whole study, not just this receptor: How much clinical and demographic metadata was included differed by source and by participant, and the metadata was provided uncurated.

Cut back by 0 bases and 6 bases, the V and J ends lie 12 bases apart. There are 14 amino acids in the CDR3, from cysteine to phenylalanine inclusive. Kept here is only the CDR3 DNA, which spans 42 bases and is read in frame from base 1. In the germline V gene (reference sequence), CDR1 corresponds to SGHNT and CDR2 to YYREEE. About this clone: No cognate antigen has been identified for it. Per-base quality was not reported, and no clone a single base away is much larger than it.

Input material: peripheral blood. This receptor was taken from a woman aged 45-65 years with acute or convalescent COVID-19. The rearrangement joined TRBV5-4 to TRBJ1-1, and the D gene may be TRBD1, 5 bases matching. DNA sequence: TGTGCCAGCAGCTTGGGACAGAAGACGTCTGAAGCTTTCTTT. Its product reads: CASSLGQKTSEAFF.